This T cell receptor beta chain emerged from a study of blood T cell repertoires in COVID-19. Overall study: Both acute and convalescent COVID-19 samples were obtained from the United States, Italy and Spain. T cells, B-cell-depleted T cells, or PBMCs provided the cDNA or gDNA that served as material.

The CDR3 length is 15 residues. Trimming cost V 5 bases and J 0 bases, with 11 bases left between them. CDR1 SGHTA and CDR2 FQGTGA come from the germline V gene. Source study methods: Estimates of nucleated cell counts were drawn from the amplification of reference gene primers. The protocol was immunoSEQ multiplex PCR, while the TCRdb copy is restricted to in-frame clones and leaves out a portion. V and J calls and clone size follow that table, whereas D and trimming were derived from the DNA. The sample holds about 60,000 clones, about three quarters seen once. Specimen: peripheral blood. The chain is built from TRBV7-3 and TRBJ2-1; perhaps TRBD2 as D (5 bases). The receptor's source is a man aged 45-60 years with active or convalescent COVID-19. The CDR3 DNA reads TGTGCCAGCAGCAAGGACTTGCTCTCCTACAATGAGCAGTTCTTC. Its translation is CASSKDLLSYNEQFF.